This T cell receptor beta chain was identified in a study of T cell responses to AZD1222 COVID-19 vaccine. This table comes from immunoSEQ multiplex PCR, and its TCRdb copy is limited to in-frame clones, with some not included. The table shows 150,000 to 200,000 clones, with around 89% occurring only once. V gave up 1 base and J gave up 7 bases, with 11 bases separating them. Germline V CDR1 and CDR2: LGHDT, YNNKEL (reference sequence). This CDR3 contains 15 residues. Study findings and constraints: It should be noted that donors were predominantly white British and more often female, and clonal diversity was possibly underestimated.

On this clone itself: The antigen is undetermined.

This chain connects TRBV3-1 (or the pseudogene TRBV3-2) to TRBJ1-6; D remains ambiguous. This sample comprised peripheral blood, obtained 28 days after the second dose of the MenACWY control vaccine. This clonotype was sampled from an adult who received the MenACWY meningococcal vaccine as a control. The CDR3 loop is CASSQVSSGNSPLHF. CDR3 DNA: TGTGCCAGCAGCCAAGTGTCCAGTGGGAATTCACCCCTCCACTTT.